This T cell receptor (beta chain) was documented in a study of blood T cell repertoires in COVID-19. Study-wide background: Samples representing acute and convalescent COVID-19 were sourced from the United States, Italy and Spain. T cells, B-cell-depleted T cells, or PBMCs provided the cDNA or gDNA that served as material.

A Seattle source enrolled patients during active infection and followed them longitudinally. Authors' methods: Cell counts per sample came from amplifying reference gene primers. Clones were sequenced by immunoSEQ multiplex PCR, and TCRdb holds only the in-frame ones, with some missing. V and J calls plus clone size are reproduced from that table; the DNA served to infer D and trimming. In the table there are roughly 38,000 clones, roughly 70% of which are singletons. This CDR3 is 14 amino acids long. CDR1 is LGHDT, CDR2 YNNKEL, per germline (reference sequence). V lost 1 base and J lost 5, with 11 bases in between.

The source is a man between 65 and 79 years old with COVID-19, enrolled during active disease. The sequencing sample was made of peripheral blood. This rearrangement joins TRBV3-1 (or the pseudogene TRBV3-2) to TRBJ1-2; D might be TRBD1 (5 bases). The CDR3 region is CASSQGLGGYGYTF. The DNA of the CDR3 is TGTGCCAGCAGCCAAGGCCTGGGGGGGTATGGCTACACCTTC.